This TCR beta chain was sequenced for a study of cytomegalovirus exposure and HLA in healthy donors. Study at large: There were tens of millions of unique TCRs (from HLA-typed donors) in an early data release.

V dropped 5 bases and J dropped 8 bases, with 18 bases sitting between them. Per germline, CDR1 SGHTA and CDR2 FQGNSA. There are 15 residues in the CDR3. The table lists this clone with a count of one. It was with 60 Vbeta and 13 Jbeta primers that the PCR ran. Profiled with immunoSEQ multiplex PCR; TCRdb holds only in-frame clones, not every one. The data hold about 120,000 clones, with about 76% observed a single time. The source of this sequence is a man aged 55 to 70 in good health and CMV-seropositive. The sample comprised PBMCs. This rearrangement joins TRBV7-2 to TRBJ1-4; D is possibly TRBD1 (6 bases). CDR3 in DNA: TGTGCCAGCAGCGCGCCAACAGGGCGAACGGAAAAACTGTTTTTT. Protein: CASSAPTGRTEKLFF.